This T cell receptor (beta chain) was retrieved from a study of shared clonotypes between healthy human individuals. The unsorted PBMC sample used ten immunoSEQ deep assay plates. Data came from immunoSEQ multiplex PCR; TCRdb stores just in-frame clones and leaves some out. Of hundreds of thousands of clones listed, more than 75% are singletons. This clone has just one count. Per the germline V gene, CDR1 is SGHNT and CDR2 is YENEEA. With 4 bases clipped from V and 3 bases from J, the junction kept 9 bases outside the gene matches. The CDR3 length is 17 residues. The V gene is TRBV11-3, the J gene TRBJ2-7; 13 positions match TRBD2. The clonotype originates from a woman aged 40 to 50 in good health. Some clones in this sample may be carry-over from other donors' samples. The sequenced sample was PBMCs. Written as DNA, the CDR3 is TGTGCCAGCAGCTCCACTAGCGGGAGGGAGCCCAGCTACGAGCAGTACTTC. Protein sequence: CASSSTSGREPSYEQYF. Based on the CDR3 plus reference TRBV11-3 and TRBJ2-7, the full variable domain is EAGVVQSPRYKIIEKKQPVAFWCNPISGHNTLYWYLQNLGQGPELLIRYENEEAVDDSQLPKDRFSAERLKGVDSTLKIQPAELGDSAVYLCASSSTSGREPSYEQYFGPGTRLTVT.